This TCR beta chain was retrieved from a study of shared clonotypes between healthy human individuals. Across the study: A couple of female and three male donors aged 18 to 49 were enrolled.

Clones were sequenced by immunoSEQ multiplex PCR, and TCRdb holds only the in-frame ones, with some missing. The sample contains more than 900,000 clones, approximately 80% of which appear only once. This clone was picked up one time. Sequencing input: memory CD4+ T cells from PBMCs. Regarding subset: CD45RA-negative fraction. This TCR was recovered from a man aged 18 to 35 in good health. Some clones in this sample may be carry-over from other donors' samples.

DNA of the CDR3: TGTGCCAGCAGCCAGGGCCTAGCGGGAGAAGGCACAGATACGCAGTATTTT. Translating gives CASSQGLAGEGTDTQYF. The chain uses TRBV4-2 and TRBJ2-3, with TRBD2 identical over 10 bases. Germline assignment: CDR1 LGHNA and CDR2 YNFKEQ. The V segment lost 3 bases and the J segment 1 base; nucleotides outside the gene matches: 7. CDR3 size: 17 residues.